This TCR beta chain originates from a study of vaccination and CD4 T cells after COVID-19. Study in general: Median time from COVID diagnosis to post-COVID sampling was over 95 days (35 to 161). Cells received overlapping spike peptides from SARS-CoV-2, HCoV-NL63, HCoV-OC43 and HCoV-229E as stimulation.

To note about this clonotype: As yet, its antigen is unknown.

Sequencing of the DNA from cultured CD4+ T cells was carried out with the Oncomine TCR Beta short-read assay. Using its own MiXCR run on the PCR reads, TCRdb lists one record per CDR3 protein. This table holds 20,000 to 25,000 distinct CDR3 sequences, about 59% found once. The CDR3 loop spans 12 amino acids. The V gene's germline CDR1 is DFQATT and CDR2 SNEGSKA (reference sequence). Trimming removed 6 bases from V and 4 bases from J, with 9 bases in between. This sample's treatment: 10-day PBMC culture with coronavirus spike peptide pools or control peptides (ViraFEST assay). ViraFEST grew antigen-specific T cells using peptide pools, then sequenced TCRs. Following a culture period (approximately nine days), negative selection was used to isolate CD4+ T cells.

J is TRBJ2-2 and V is TRBV20-1; D might be TRBD2 (5 bases). The TCR originated in a human donor who had recovered from COVID-19. The sample consisted of CD4+ T cells from blood, cultured in vitro. The CDR3 DNA sequence: TGCAGTGCAAGGACTCTCACCGGGGAGCTGTTTTTT. This sequence encodes CSARTLTGELFF.